This T cell receptor (beta chain) was documented in a study of blood T cell repertoires in COVID-19. The length of the CDR3 is 12 residues. V shed 5 bases and J shed 12 bases, with 11 bases lying between them. In the authors' methods: Using reference gene primer amplification, nucleated cell counts were estimated. The method was immunoSEQ multiplex PCR; TCRdb's version includes in-frame clones alone and lacks a portion of them. V and J calls and clone size are given by that table; D and trimming were obtained from the DNA. The sample carries around 500,000 clones, 88% recorded once. Living in about two dozen US areas, the participants were between 18 and 89 years of age. Cohort 3 recovered donors had two negative PCRs, clearance, or symptom resolution.

The receptor was derived from a woman between 55 and 75 years old who had recovered from COVID-19. The sample was PBMCs or T cells enriched from blood (not recorded which). V gene TRBV12-3 or TRBV12-4 combines with J gene TRBJ1-6, with D possibly matching TRBD1 (5 bases). The CDR3 DNA follows: TGTGCCAGCAGTGAAGGGGTTAGACCCCTCCACTTT. Protein product: CASSEGVRPLHF.